The TCR beta chain described here comes from a study of blood T cell repertoires in COVID-19. Study-wide background: The samples span acute and convalescent COVID-19 from the United States, Italy and Spain. PBMCs, B-cell-depleted T cells, or T cells provided the cDNA or gDNA that made up the material.

This clone was counted only a few times. The CDR3 is made up of 17 amino acids. Germline CDR1 is SEHNR and CDR2 is FQNEAQ (reference sequence). V lost 1 base to trimming and J lost 7 bases; unmatched junction nucleotides: 11. Original analysis: Amplification from reference gene primers served as the basis for estimated nucleated cell counts. The data were produced by immunoSEQ multiplex PCR, yet TCRdb's version contains in-frame clones alone and is incomplete. Clone size and the V and J calls come from that table; the DNA yielded D and trimming. The sample includes some 150,000 clones, approximately 85% seen only once; the top ten take approximately 2.5%.

The sequenced sample was peripheral blood. The chain employs TRBV7-9 and TRBJ2-1; 9 bases map to TRBD2. The TCR originated in a human donor with acute or convalescent COVID-19. The donor label of this sample is uncertain. The CDR3 sequence is CASSLVYGIAGENEQFF. CDR3 coding DNA: TGTGCCAGCAGCTTAGTGTACGGTATAGCGGGAGAGAATGAGCAGTTCTTC.